The 25 T cell receptor beta chains in this list originate from one sample, sequenced in a study of cytotoxic CD8 clonotypes in ibrutinib-treated CLL. Profiled with immunoSEQ multiplex PCR; TCRdb holds only in-frame clones, not every one. The data show around 160,000 clones, approximately 80% seen once. The starting material was PBMCs, obtained after 12 months of ibrutinib treatment. The receptors were sampled from a human donor with chronic lymphocytic leukemia.

This chain connects TRBV28 to TRBJ2-5; possible D gene TRBD2, 6 bases. V dropped 6 bases and J dropped 5 bases, with 13 bases sitting between them. The CDR3 totals 13 residues. The germline CDR1 and CDR2 sequences are MDHEN and SYDVKM. Here the CDR3 DNA reads TGTGCCAGCAGGAGTGGTCGGGGGGAGACCCAGTACTTC. Residues: CASRSGRGETQYF.

The chain couples TRBV4-3 to TRBJ1-3; D gene unclear. Germline V gene sequence: CDR1 LGHNA, CDR2 YSLEER. The CDR3 has 15 residues. V gave up 0 bases and J gave up 4 bases, with 10 bases separating them. This chain's CDR3 is CASSQEPRTGNTIYF. CDR3 nucleotides: TGCGCCAGCAGCCAAGAGCCTAGGACCGGAAACACCATATATTTT.

The chain has TRBV29-1 and TRBJ1-3, with TRBD1 as a possible D gene (5 bases). The germline V gene encodes CDR1 SQVTM and CDR2 ANQGSEA. CDR3 length: 14 residues. V was cut by 2 bases and J by 2 bases, with 10 bases left in between. The chain's CDR3 is CSVELGTAGNTIYF. DNA for the CDR3: TGCAGCGTTGAATTAGGGACGGCTGGAAACACCATATATTTT.

The rearrangement joins TRBV28 to TRBJ2-2; 14 bases align to TRBD2. The CDR3 contains 16 residues. Looked up from germline, CDR1 is MDHEN and CDR2 is SYDVKM. Germline trimming cut 5 bases from V and 5 bases from J; bases unmatched to any gene: 4. The CDR3 bases are TGTGCCAGCAGTATCAGGACTAGCGGGGGGACCGGGGAGCTGTTTTTT. Its protein product is CASSIRTSGGTGELFF.

This CDR3 reads CASSRGQGRSYEQYF. The CDR3, as DNA: TGTGCCAGCAGCCGTGGACAGGGGAGATCCTACGAGCAGTACTTC. V is TRBV7-8 and J is TRBJ2-7, with 9 bases aligning to TRBD1. CDR1 and CDR2 from the germline V gene are SGHVS and FQNEAQ. Trimming at V came to 5 bases and at J to 1 base, leaving 6 bases not matched to a gene. The CDR3 sequence is 15 residues long.

This clone has only one observation. V usage is TRBV4-1 and J usage is TRBJ2-3; 7 bases map to TRBD2. V dropped 0 bases and J dropped 1; count of bases not matched to a gene: 4. Germline CDR1 and CDR2: MGHRA and YSYEKL. This CDR3 is 16 amino acids long. CDR3 region: CASSQDRLAGTDTQYF. Here the CDR3 DNA reads TGCGCCAGCAGCCAAGATCGGCTAGCGGGCACAGATACGCAGTATTTT.

This clone came up once. The chain carries TRBV7-3 and TRBJ2-1; 16 bases are shared with TRBD2. V lost 8 bases to trimming and J lost 9 bases; unmatched junction nucleotides: 7. Germline values: CDR1 SGHTA, CDR2 FQGTGA. The CDR3 is 15 amino acids. CDR3 DNA sequence: TGTGCCAGCGCTCCGGGACTAGCGGGAGGGGGTGAGCAGTTCTTC. Protein sequence: CASAPGLAGGGEQFF.

This clone was picked up one time. V usage is TRBV7-3 and J usage is TRBJ1-2; D perhaps matches TRBD1 (6 bases). The CDR3 length is 16 residues. Trimming removed 5 bases at V and 4 bases at J, with 20 bases between. Germline values: CDR1 SGHTA, CDR2 FQGTGA. CDR3 sequence (DNA): TGTGCCAGCAGCCCGTACGCCCGGACAGAAGGCTATGGCTACACCTTC. This sequence encodes CASSPYARTEGYGYTF.

A few counts support this clone. The rearrangement uses TRBV14 and TRBJ1-2; no definite D call. Trimming removed 4 bases at V and 4 bases at J, with 19 bases between. The CDR3 runs to 16 residues. The germline CDR1 and CDR2 sequences are SGHDN and FVKESK. The DNA for the CDR3 is TGTGCCAGCAGCCTTCGCTCGCCCCAAGGCAGCTATGGCTACACCTTC. This translates into CASSLRSPQGSYGYTF.

The chain links TRBV30 to TRBJ1-3; D is uncertain. Germline CDR1 is GTSNPN and CDR2 is SVGIG (reference sequence). This CDR3 is built from 13 residues. With 6 bases removed from V and 3 bases from J, the gap between germline ends came to 12 bases. CDR3 sequence (DNA): TGTGCCTGCCCGGGAGGATTTGGAAACACCATATATTTT. Its protein is CACPGGFGNTIYF. Full variable domain (missing parts from reference TRBV30 and TRBJ1-3): SQTIHQWPATLVQPVGSPLSLECTVEGTSNPNLYWYRQAAGRGLQLLFYSVGIGQISSEVPQNLSASRPQDRQFILSSKKLLLSDSGFYLCACPGGFGNTIYFGEGSWLTVV.

The chain has TRBV4-3 and TRBJ2-7; 8 bases map to TRBD1. J gave up 3 bases and V 0 bases, and 7 bases lay outside the gene matches. The CDR3 runs 16 residues. Per the germline V gene, CDR1 is LGHNA and CDR2 is YSLEER. This CDR3 is CASSQDHGTGLYEQYF. The CDR3 DNA reads TGCGCCAGCAGCCAAGATCACGGGACAGGCCTCTACGAGCAGTACTTC.

The rearrangement links TRBV7-9 to TRBJ2-5; possibly TRBD1 for D (5 bases). Near its end, the DNA agrees better with TRBJ2-7, so the J call may be wrong. Per the germline V gene, CDR1 is SEHNR and CDR2 is FQNEAQ (reference sequence). The CDR3 loop spans 14 amino acids. The CDR3 coding sequence is TGTGCCAGCAGCTTTAGGGGCAGCCCCTACGAGCAGTACTTC. It codes for CASSFRGSPYEQYF.

Here the CDR3 reads CASSGGTSGVGELFF. CDR3 coding DNA: TGTGCCAGTAGTGGCGGGACTAGCGGGGTCGGGGAGCTGTTTTTT. The chain combines TRBV19 with TRBJ2-2; 13 nucleotides align to TRBD2. The ends lost 5 bases at V and 7 bases at J; junction bases unmatched: 4. CDR1 is LNHDA, CDR2 SQIVND, per germline (reference sequence). The CDR3 consists of 15 residues. The complete variable domain, with remaining parts taken from reference TRBV19 and TRBJ2-2, reads DGGITQSPKYLFRKEGQNVTLSCEQNLNHDAMYWYRQDPGQGLRLIYYSQIVNDFQKGDIAEGYSVSREKKESFPLTVTSAQKNPTAFYLCASSGGTSGVGELFFGEGSRLTVL.

This clone was recorded only once. The rearrangement uses TRBV7-2 and TRBJ2-5, with D possibly being TRBD1 or TRBD2 (7 bases each). The DNA end favors TRBJ2-7, so the J call may be wrong. The germline V gene has CDR1 SGHTA and CDR2 FQGNSA. This CDR3 is 18 amino acids long. DNA for the CDR3: TGTGCCAGCAGCTTACAAGGGGGCCCTAGCGGACGGGCCTACGAGCAGTACTTC. This gives the protein CASSLQGGPSGRAYEQYF.

The rearrangement joins TRBV27 to TRBJ2-3; 7 bases align to TRBD1. The CDR3 sequence is 15 residues long. The V segment lost 4 bases and the J segment 3 bases; nucleotides outside the gene matches: 7. Germline values: CDR1 MNHEY, CDR2 SMNVEV (reference sequence). The CDR3 loop reads CASSWTGYGTDTQYF. The CDR3 nucleotides read TGTGCCAGCAGTTGGACAGGATACGGAACAGATACGCAGTATTTT.

V usage is TRBV28 and J usage is TRBJ1-2; D is undetermined. This CDR3 spans 12 amino acids. Germline-derived CDR1 and CDR2 are MDHEN and SYDVKM. The V end lost 3 bases, the J end lost 2 bases, and 4 bases lay between the germline ends. The CDR3 is CASSLGNYGYTF. For the CDR3, the DNA is TGTGCCAGCAGTTTGGGGAACTATGGCTACACCTTC.

This clone was observed a few times. J is TRBJ1-4 and V is TRBV9; D remains unclear. The CDR3 length is 14 residues. Germline lookup yields CDR1 SGDLS and CDR2 YYNGEE. V was shortened by 4 bases and J by 7 bases, with 14 bases between the two germline ends. The CDR3 DNA is TGTGCCAGCAGCATACCGGGGTCGGGTGAAAAACTGTTTTTT. This encodes CASSIPGSGEKLFF.

The rearrangement joins TRBV9 to TRBJ2-1; TRBD2 agrees at 7 bases. CDR1 is SGDLS, CDR2 YYNGEE, per germline. The V and J ends lost 4 bases and 7 bases, in that order; junction bases with no gene match: 14. The CDR3 has 16 residues. The CDR3 spells CASSNRGSSPGNEQFF. CDR3 bases: TGTGCCAGCAGCAACCGCGGGAGTTCGCCGGGAAATGAGCAGTTCTTC. The whole variable domain, remainder taken from reference TRBV9 and TRBJ2-1, is DSGVTQTPKHLITATGQRVTLRCSPRSGDLSVYWYQQSLDQGLQFLIQYYNGEERAKGNILERFSAQQFPDLHSELNLSSLELGDSALYFCASSNRGSSPGNEQFFGPGTRLTVL.

V and J are TRBV7-2 and TRBJ2-5; D gene uncertain. The CDR3 consists of 13 residues. Trimming took off 8 bases at V and 5 bases at J, with 15 bases between the two ends. The germline V gene has CDR1 SGHTA and CDR2 FQGNSA. The CDR3 region is CASQRLQRETQYF. CDR3 coding DNA: TGTGCCAGCCAGCGTCTACAAAGGGAGACCCAGTACTTC.

V usage is TRBV5-8 and J usage is TRBJ2-3; tentatively, D is TRBD2 (6 bases). CDR1 is SGHTS, CDR2 YDEGEE, per germline. Deletions cut 2 bases from V and 8 bases from J, with 24 bases between. The CDR3 runs to 17 residues. CDR3 sequence: CASSLYTTRTGVSTQYF. The CDR3 region has the DNA TGTGCCAGCAGCTTATACACTACTAGAACGGGAGTTTCTACGCAGTATTTT.

The CDR3, as DNA: TGTGCCAGCAGCTTAGATGGGGGTCCCAGCACTGAAGCTTTCTTT. Amino acids: CASSLDGGPSTEAFF. The gene calls are TRBV7-9 and TRBJ1-1; a weak D match, TRBD1 (5 bases). The germline V gene has CDR1 SEHNR and CDR2 FQNEAQ (reference sequence). This CDR3 region has 15 residues. Between the trimmed V and J ends, which lost 1 base and 4 bases, there was a span of 13 bases.

This rearrangement joins TRBV6-6 to TRBJ1-1; tentative D call: TRBD1 (5 bases). The ends were cut back, 0 bases at V and 2 bases at J, with 10 bases in the middle. The CDR3 loop spans 15 amino acids. The germline CDR1 and CDR2 sequences are MNHNY and SVGAGI (reference sequence). The CDR3 DNA reads TGTGCCAGCAGTTACTCCCCAGGGTCCAACACTGAAGCTTTCTTT. Translating gives CASSYSPGSNTEAFF.

The chain employs TRBV11-3 and TRBJ2-3; perhaps TRBD1 as D (5 bases). The CDR3 consists of 13 residues. Germline V lookup: CDR1 SGHNT, CDR2 YENEEA. The V end lost 5 bases, the J end lost 8 bases, and 14 bases lay between the germline ends. The CDR3 spells CASSPTGLGTQYF. DNA of the CDR3: TGTGCCAGCAGCCCCACAGGTCTGGGTACGCAGTATTTT.

The V call is TRBV30, the J call TRBJ2-7, with D perhaps TRBD1 (6 bases). V lost 5 bases and J lost 5, with 13 bases in between. Germline V lookup: CDR1 GTSNPN, CDR2 SVGIG (reference sequence). The CDR3 is 12 residues long. The CDR3 spells CAWGRTVNEQYF. DNA of the CDR3: TGTGCCTGGGGCAGGACAGTAAACGAGCAGTACTTC.

This rearrangement joins TRBV28 to TRBJ2-3, with 7 bases aligning to TRBD2. Germline lookup yields CDR1 MDHEN and CDR2 SYDVKM. This CDR3 has 13 amino acids. J was trimmed by 4 bases and V by 6 bases; bases with no gene match: 4. CDR3 amino acids: CASSGGFADTQYF. CDR3 DNA: TGTGCCAGCAGCGGGGGGTTCGCAGATACGCAGTATTTT.